One sample yielded the 3 T cell receptor beta chains listed below, sequenced in a study of PD-1 blockade in classical Hodgkin lymphoma. Relapse after autologous stem cell transplantation occurred in every patient, and brentuximab vedotin exposure varied. The protocol was immunoSEQ multiplex PCR, while the TCRdb copy is restricted to in-frame clones and leaves out a portion. The table has roughly 40,000 clones, over 80% seen once; the top ten hold 7% to 9.5%. Sequenced material: peripheral blood mononuclear cells (PBMCs), taken at baseline. These receptors all come from a human donor with classical Hodgkin lymphoma.

This chain links TRBV4-3 with TRBJ2-4, with TRBD1 matching 7 bases. There are 17 residues in the CDR3. The V segment lost 0 bases and the J segment 0 bases; nucleotides outside the gene matches: 5. Germline CDR1 LGHNA, CDR2 YSLEER. The CDR3 region has the DNA TGCGCCAGCAGCCAAGAAAGAGGGGGCACAGCCAAAAACATTCAGTACTTC. Translating it yields CASSQERGGTAKNIQYF.

This clone was seen only once. The chain links TRBV27 to TRBJ1-6, with 7 nucleotides matching TRBD1. Trimming at V came to 0 bases and at J to 3 bases, leaving 2 bases not matched to a gene. Per germline, CDR1 MNHEY and CDR2 SMNVEV (reference sequence). CDR3 length: 16 amino acids. The CDR3 DNA is TGTGCCAGCAGTTTATCGGGGACAGTCTATAATTCACCCCTCCACTTT. It yields the protein CASSLSGTVYNSPLHF.

The CDR3 nucleotides read TGTGCCAGCAGTTTAGCTTCTAGCTTCTCCTACGAGCAGTACTTC. Its protein is CASSLASSFSYEQYF. The chain has TRBV27 and TRBJ2-7; D perhaps matches TRBD2 (5 bases). Germline V gene sequence: CDR1 MNHEY, CDR2 SMNVEV (reference sequence). The CDR3 spans 15 residues. The V end lost 2 bases, the J end lost 0 bases, and 11 bases lay between the germline ends.